Shown below are 27 T cell receptor beta chains from a single sample sequenced in a study of T cell repertoires in cytomegalovirus infection. TCRdb reprocessed the reads via MiXCR and lists one record per CDR3 protein. The table includes fewer than 200,000 distinct CDR3 sequences, roughly 20% detected once. Sequenced input: PBMCs. All receptors come from a human donor in good health (CMV status not recorded). Some clones in this sample may be carry-over from other donors' samples.

This clonotype has at least ten counts. The J gene is TRBJ1-4, the V gene TRBV4-1, with a weak D call TRBD1 (5 bases). CDR1 MGHRA and CDR2 YSYEKL come from the germline V gene. CDR3 length: 12 residues. V was pared by 8 bases and J by 4 bases, with 8 bases between. The CDR3 spells CASAGLNEKLFF. The CDR3 coding sequence is TGCGCCAGCGCGGGGCTTAATGAAAAACTGTTTTTT.

This chain joins TRBV14 and TRBJ1-5; D uncertain. Germline V lookup: CDR1 SGHDN, CDR2 FVKESK. Trimming took off 4 bases at V and 7 bases at J, with 11 bases between the two ends. The CDR3 has 13 amino acids. The CDR3 reads CASSLIEGQPQHF. Written as DNA, the CDR3 is TGTGCCAGCAGCCTAATCGAGGGCCAGCCCCAGCATTTT.

This chain uses TRBV29-1 with TRBJ2-1; 8 nucleotides match TRBD2. The CDR3 has 15 amino acids. CDR1 is SQVTM and CDR2 is ANQGSEA in the germline V gene. V was clipped by 7 bases and J by 2 bases; unmatched bases: 10. CDR3: CSGRSGSQTYNEQFF. CDR3 coding DNA: TGCAGCGGGAGAAGCGGGAGCCAAACCTACAATGAGCAGTTCTTC.

The rearrangement uses TRBV10-2 and TRBJ2-5, with D tentatively TRBD1 or TRBD2 (5 bases each). CDR1 WSHSY and CDR2 SAAADI come from the germline V gene. V dropped 8 bases and J dropped 5 bases, with 12 bases sitting between them. This CDR3 is 12 amino acids long. The CDR3 region is CASVSRGETQYF. For the CDR3, the DNA is TGCGCCAGCGTATCACGGGGCGAGACCCAGTACTTC.

This clonotype occurred a few times. The chain has TRBV6-2 or TRBV6-3 and TRBJ2-2; D not certain. Germline values: CDR1 MNHEY, CDR2 SVGEGT. The CDR3 totals 16 residues. V lost 0 bases and J lost 3, with 11 bases in between. CDR3 protein: CASSYSSTDYTGELFF. CDR3 coding DNA: TGTGCCAGCAGTTACTCCTCTACGGATTACACCGGGGAGCTGTTTTTT.

This clonotype showed up just once. This sequence joins TRBV19 and TRBJ2-7; D may be TRBD1 or TRBD2 (5 bases each). The CDR3 is made up of 13 amino acids. The germline CDR1 and CDR2 sequences are LNHDA and SQIVND (reference sequence). Between the trimmed V and J ends, which lost 6 bases and 3 bases, there was a span of 12 bases. In DNA, the CDR3 is TGTGCCAGTAGGAGGAAGGGGAGCTACGAGCAGTACTTC. Its translation: CASRRKGSYEQYF. Complete variable domain (other parts from reference TRBV19 and TRBJ2-7): DGGITQSPKYLFRKEGQNVTLSCEQNLNHDAMYWYRQDPGQGLRLIYYSQIVNDFQKGDIAEGYSVSREKKESFPLTVTSAQKNPTAFYLCASRRKGSYEQYFGPGTRLTVT.

The sample holds a few counts of this clonotype. The rearrangement joins TRBV7-2 to TRBJ1-2, with TRBD1 matching 8 bases. The germline V gene encodes CDR1 SGHTA and CDR2 FQGNSA. With 0 bases clipped from V and 7 bases from J, the junction kept 7 bases outside the gene matches. The CDR3 is 15 amino acids. CDR3 coding DNA: TGTGCCAGCAGCTTAGCGCAGGGGGCTGGGGGTGGCTACACCTTC. This sequence encodes CASSLAQGAGGGYTF.

This clonotype was seen a handful of times. CDR3 nucleotides: TGTGCCAGCAGCTTAGGATCGGTCTCTGAAGCTTTCTTT. This translates into CASSLGSVSEAFF. V and J are TRBV7-9 and TRBJ1-1; D not resolved. The germline V gene has CDR1 SEHNR and CDR2 FQNEAQ (reference sequence). The CDR3 is made up of 13 amino acids. V was clipped by 1 base and J by 6 bases, with 9 bases between them.

This clonotype turned up a few times. J is TRBJ2-1 and V is TRBV7-2; 12 bases line up with TRBD1. CDR3 length: 15 amino acids. J lost 6 bases, V lost 5 bases, and 5 bases had no gene match. Germline lookup yields CDR1 SGHTA and CDR2 FQGNSA. CDR3 in amino acids: CASSPGQGATNEQFF. The CDR3 DNA is TGTGCCAGCAGCCCGGGACAGGGGGCGACCAATGAGCAGTTCTTC.

The DNA for the CDR3 is TGTGCCAGCAGCTTACGACTAGCGGGGGACCTAATCCTTGAGCAGTTCTTC. Its protein product is CASSLRLAGDLILEQFF. The chain couples TRBV11-2 to TRBJ2-1, with TRBD2 matching over 12 bases. CDR3 size: 17 residues. V was pared by 2 bases and J by 9 bases, with 11 bases of the junction left unmatched. Germline V CDR1 and CDR2: SGHAT, FQNNGV.

CDR3 sequence reads: CAILSPGEGYEQYF. As DNA, the CDR3 is TGTGCCATCCTGAGTCCAGGGGAAGGCTACGAGCAGTACTTC. This chain links TRBV28 with TRBJ2-7; possible D gene TRBD1, 6 bases. The germline CDR1 and CDR2 sequences are MDHEN and SYDVKM. Trimming removed 10 bases from V and 3 bases from J, with 19 bases in between. The CDR3 is made up of 14 amino acids. The full variable domain, rest sourced from reference TRBV28 and TRBJ2-7, is DVKVTQSSRYLVKRTGEKVFLECVQDMDHENMFWYRQDPGLGLRLIYFSYDVKMKEKGDIPEGYSVSREKKERFSLILESASTNQTSMYLCAILSPGEGYEQYFGPGTRLTVT.

This clonotype was picked up a small number of times. The gene calls are TRBV10-3 and TRBJ2-1; either TRBD1 or TRBD2 may fit D (5 bases each). The CDR3 contains 12 residues. V shed 5 bases and J shed 9 bases, with 11 bases lying between them. Germline V CDR1 and CDR2: ENHRY, SYGVKD. Written as DNA, the CDR3 is TGTGCCATCAGTTCAGATGGGGGTGAGCAGTTCTTC. Amino acids: CAISSDGGEQFF.

The chain recombines TRBV15 with TRBJ1-5; D not resolved. This CDR3 contains 19 residues. The ends were cut back, 0 bases at V and 2 bases at J, with 20 bases in the middle. The germline gives CDR1 LNHNV, CDR2 YYDKDF (reference sequence). This CDR3 reads CATSRDLPVLSTGNQPQHF. The CDR3 region has the DNA TGTGCCACCAGCAGAGATCTACCCGTCCTTAGCACTGGCAATCAGCCCCAGCATTTT.

This clonotype was observed a few times. The chain joins TRBV19 to TRBJ2-2; D tentatively reads TRBD1 or TRBD2 (5 bases each). The CDR3 consists of 15 residues. Germline CDR1 and CDR2: LNHDA and SQIVND (reference sequence). Trimming cost V 8 bases and J 2 bases, with 15 bases left between them. This chain's CDR3 is CASGGRRTNTGELFF. The DNA of the CDR3 is TGTGCCAGTGGGGGACGTCGCACTAACACCGGGGAGCTGTTTTTT.

This clonotype showed up just a few times. CDR3 in amino acids: CASSQPQGRYGYTF. CDR3 DNA: TGTGCCAGCAGTCAACCACAGGGGAGGTATGGCTACACCTTC. The chain has TRBV6-1 and TRBJ1-2, with 7 bases matching TRBD1. V trimming: 5 bases; J trimming: 5 bases; junction bases outside the gene matches: 8. Germline CDR1 and CDR2: MNHNS and SASEGT. The CDR3 totals 14 residues.

Ten or more counts support this clonotype. This chain uses TRBV7-8 with TRBJ1-4; perhaps TRBD1 as D (5 bases). CDR1 is SGHVS and CDR2 is FQNEAQ in the germline V gene. The germline V and J ends were trimmed by 7 bases and 3 bases, with 15 bases remaining between them. This CDR3 has 15 amino acids. The CDR3 loop is CASTSGQGANEKLFF. The CDR3, as DNA: TGTGCCAGCACCTCGGGGCAGGGAGCTAATGAAAAACTGTTTTTT.

This chain joins TRBV7-9 and TRBJ2-1, with 13 bases identical to TRBD2. The CDR3 runs 17 residues. With V trimmed by 5 bases and J by 6 bases, 10 bases remained unmatched. The germline gives CDR1 SEHNR, CDR2 FQNEAQ (reference sequence). The CDR3 DNA is TGTGCCAGCAGCCATACTAGCGGGGGGGCCCCTGGCAATGAGCAGTTCTTC. It specifies CASSHTSGGAPGNEQFF. Drawing the rest from reference TRBV7-9 and TRBJ2-1, the complete variable domain is DTGVSQNPRHKITKRGQNVTFRCDPISEHNRLYWYRQTLGQGPEFLTYFQNEAQLEKSRLLSDRFSAERPKGSFSTLEIQRTEQGDSAMYLCASSHTSGGAPGNEQFFGPGTRLTVL.

This clonotype has a handful of counts. The V gene is TRBV4-2, the J gene TRBJ1-1, with D tentatively TRBD1 (5 bases). Trimming pared 6 bases from V and 1 base from J, leaving 15 bases between. In germline, CDR1 is LGHNA, CDR2 YNFKEQ. CDR3 length: 15 amino acids. The CDR3 DNA reads as TGTGCCAGCAGACTGTCCGGCAGGGAGAACACTGAAGCTTTCTTT. Encoded protein: CASRLSGRENTEAFF.

This clonotype has a count of ten or more. The chain has TRBV12-3 or TRBV12-4 and TRBJ2-3, with TRBD1 identical over 10 bases. The CDR3 is 14 amino acids. Trimming took 5 bases from V and 6 from J; bases not matched to a gene: 5. The CDR3 sequence: CASSRQGASDTQYF. CDR3 coding DNA: TGTGCCAGCAGTCGACAGGGGGCTTCTGATACGCAGTATTTT.

This clonotype was recorded at least ten times. This sequence joins TRBV19 and TRBJ2-2; D is uncertain. Germline V gene lookup returns CDR1 LNHDA and CDR2 SQIVND (reference sequence). The CDR3 spans 13 residues. V gave up 9 bases and J gave up 0 bases, with 8 bases separating them. The CDR3 protein is CASSPTNTGELFF. The CDR3 DNA reads as TGTGCCAGCAGTCCGACGAACACCGGGGAGCTGTTTTTT.

V usage is TRBV20-1 and J usage is TRBJ1-6; no clear D. Per germline, CDR1 DFQATT and CDR2 SNEGSKA (reference sequence). The CDR3 sequence is 15 residues long. Trimming took off 1 base at V and 2 bases at J, with 9 bases between the two ends. CDR3 bases: TGCAGTGCTAGAGGCGGGGAAGCCTATAATTCACCCCTCCACTTT. This gives the protein CSARGGEAYNSPLHF.

This clonotype occurred a few times. The chain recombines TRBV6-5 with TRBJ2-3; perhaps TRBD2 as D (6 bases). V was cut by 6 bases and J by 6 bases, with 13 bases left in between. CDR1 and CDR2 (germline): MNHEY, SVGAGI. The CDR3 consists of 13 residues. The CDR3: CASRGDLPDTQYF. The CDR3 DNA follows: TGTGCCAGCAGGGGGGACTTACCGGATACGCAGTATTTT.

For this clonotype: Relative to the germline gene, one junction end is altered; a read error may explain this. The J gene is TRBJ2-7, the V gene TRBV11-2; the D gene could be TRBD1 or TRBD2 (5 bases each). The CDR3 contains 15 residues. CDR1 and CDR2 (germline): SGHAT, FQNNGV. The DNA for the CDR3 is TGTGTCAGCAGCTCCGCCACAGGCCCGGGATACGAGCAGTACTTC. Translating it yields CVSSSATGPGYEQYF.

This clonotype turned up a few times. The chain uses TRBV19 and TRBJ2-7; tentatively, D is TRBD1 (5 bases). Germline V gives CDR1 LNHDA, CDR2 SQIVND (reference sequence). Trimming removed 10 bases at V and 2 bases at J, with 18 bases between. This CDR3 is 14 amino acids long. In DNA form, the CDR3 reads TGTGCCACAGGGAACAGAAACCCTCCCTACGAGCAGTACTTC. Translating gives CATGNRNPPYEQYF. Filled out from reference TRBV19 and TRBJ2-7, the complete variable domain reads DGGITQSPKYLFRKEGQNVTLSCEQNLNHDAMYWYRQDPGQGLRLIYYSQIVNDFQKGDIAEGYSVSREKKESFPLTVTSAQKNPTAFYLCATGNRNPPYEQYFGPGTRLTVT.

This clonotype has a handful of counts. The chain carries TRBV24-1 and TRBJ1-5; D unresolved. Looked up from germline, CDR1 is KGHDR and CDR2 is SFDVKD. This CDR3 comprises 12 residues. V was cut by 1 base and J by 6 bases, with 3 bases left in between. CDR3 nucleotides: TGTGCCACCAGTGATTTAGGTCAGCCCCAGCATTTT. Translation gives CATSDLGQPQHF.

This clonotype was picked up a small number of times. The chain couples TRBV7-2 to TRBJ1-2, with a tentative D call TRBD1 (6 bases). Trimming removed 4 bases from V and 4 bases from J, with 10 bases in between. This CDR3 is 13 amino acids long. Germline V gene data show CDR1 as SGHTA and CDR2 as FQGNSA. CDR3 loop: CASSSGEPYGYTF. CDR3 coding DNA: TGTGCCAGCAGCTCAGGGGAGCCCTATGGCTACACCTTC.

The sample holds a few counts of this clonotype. The chain links TRBV7-9 to TRBJ2-7; 12 nucleotides line up with TRBD2. The CDR3 runs to 14 residues. Per the germline V gene, CDR1 is SEHNR and CDR2 is FQNEAQ (reference sequence). V was pared by 2 bases and J by 8 bases, with 4 bases of the junction left unmatched. CDR3 region: CASSLRLAGAQQYF. DNA for the CDR3: TGTGCCAGCAGCTTAAGACTAGCGGGAGCCCAGCAGTACTTC.